The rows below give T cell receptor beta chains drawn from one sample of a study of T cell repertoires in cytomegalovirus infection. TCRdb re-analysed the reads in MiXCR, keeping a single row per CDR3 protein. The data contain around 210,000 distinct CDR3 sequences, roughly 6.5% of them singletons. Input material: PBMCs. These receptors all stem from a human donor in good health (CMV status not recorded). Some clones in this sample may be carry-over from other donors' samples. The CDR3 runs from the conserved cysteine through the conserved F or W. A D gene is named only where the DNA matches it firmly. Expanded clones get a size class; other rows say once, few or many, or leave the size out.

>TRBV28|TRBD2|TRBJ2-5|many
TGTGCCAGCAGTTTACCACTAGCGGCACAAGAGACCCAGTACTTC
CASSLPLAAQETQYF
>TRBV6-4|TRBD1|TRBJ2-3|few
TGTGCCAGCAGCGCTGGGACAGGGGCGCGGATTGGAACAGATACGCAGTATTTT
CASSAGTGARIGTDTQYF
>TRBV9|TRBD2|TRBJ2-2|many
TGTGCCAGCAGCCCCTCTGGCGGGGGGAACACCGGGGAGCTGTTTTTT
CASSPSGGGNTGELFF
>TRBV7-9|.|TRBJ2-7|many
TGTGCCAGCAGCCCGGGGCAATCTTACGAGCAGTACTTC
CASSPGQSYEQYF
>TRBV20-1|TRBD2|TRBJ2-5|many
TGCAGTGCTAGGGGAGGGGAGACCCAGTACTTC
CSARGGETQYF
>TRBV5-1|.|TRBJ2-7|few
TGCGCCAGCAGCTTTCAGGGACCTACGCAGGGCACGTACTTC
CASSFQGPTQGTYF
>TRBV5-1|TRBD1|TRBJ1-1|.
TGCGCCAGCAGCCTGGACAGGGGGTATGCTGAAGCTTTCTTT
CASSLDRGYAEAFF
>TRBV18|.|TRBJ2-1|.
TGTGCCAGCTCACAATCGGTTTACAATGAGCAGTTCTTC
CASSQSVYNEQFF
>TRBV11-1|TRBD2|TRBJ2-5|many
TGTGCCAGCAGCTTATCGACTAGCGCTCAAGAGACCCAGTACTTC
CASSLSTSAQETQYF
>TRBV6-5|TRBD2|TRBJ2-1|many
TGTGCCAGCAGTTACTCTATACGGACTAGCGGGGGGCCCCTGGGCTCCTACAATGAGCAGTTCTTC
CASSYSIRTSGGPLGSYNEQFF
>TRBV7-2|.|TRBJ2-5|many
TGTGCCAGCAGCCCCCAGCAGACCCAGTACTTC
CASSPQQTQYF
>TRBV5-6|.|TRBJ1-5|few
TGTGCCAGCAGCTGGGGAGGGGGGACGTACAATCAGCCCCAGCATTTT
CASSWGGGTYNQPQHF
>TRBV6-2/TRBV6-3|.|TRBJ2-3|many
TGTGCCAGCGGGTCTGAGGCGGGGCTCACAGATACGCAGTATTTT
CASGSEAGLTDTQYF
>TRBV7-2|TRBD1|TRBJ2-7|many
TGTGCCAGCAGCTCGGGACAGGGCTACTACGAGCAGTACTTC
CASSSGQGYYEQYF
>TRBV23-1|TRBD1|TRBJ1-5|many
TGCGCCAGCAGTCAGTTAGGGGGCGAAGTCAATCAGCCCCAGCATTTT
CASSQLGGEVNQPQHF
>TRBV12-3/TRBV12-4|.|TRBJ1-3|many
TGTGCCAGCAATGACAGACTCGGACGCTCTGGAAACACCATATATTTT
CASNDRLGRSGNTIYF
>TRBV7-2|.|TRBJ1-1|many
TGTGCCAGCGGCCGATACGGGGGGAAAGTGGAAGCTTTCTTT
CASGRYGGKVEAFF
>TRBV11-2|.|TRBJ1-2|.
TGTGCCAGCAGCCCTCGGATGAACTATGGCTACACCTTC
CASSPRMNYGYTF
>TRBV30|.|TRBJ2-5|many
TGTGCCTGGAGTGCCACCGGGAGCATCCAAGAGACCCAGTACTTC
CAWSATGSIQETQYF
>TRBV5-1|.|TRBJ1-5|.
TGCGCCAGCAGCTTGGATCGGGGGGCTGGACAGCCCCGGCATTTT
CASSLDRGAGQPRHF
>TRBV10-3|.|TRBJ1-1|many
TGTGCCATCAGCCGTGCTCAAGGGAACACTGAAGCTTTCTTT
CAISRAQGNTEAFF
>TRBV6-5|.|TRBJ1-2|few
TGTGCCAGCAGTTCCCGGGACAACTATGGCTACACCTTC
CASSSRDNYGYTF
>TRBV19|.|TRBJ1-5|many
TGTGCCAGTAACCCCACAAGCAATCAGCCCCAGCATTTT
CASNPTSNQPQHF
>TRBV7-6|TRBD2|TRBJ2-5|many
TGTGCCAGCAGCTCGGGACTAGCGGGGGGGCCTGGAGAGACCCAGTACTTC
CASSSGLAGGPGETQYF
>TRBV7-2|TRBD2|TRBJ2-5|many
TGTGCCAGCAGCCTGAAAACTAGCGGGGGGCCTCAAGAGACCCAGTACTTC
CASSLKTSGGPQETQYF
>TRBV12-3/TRBV12-4|.|TRBJ2-7|many
TGTGCCAGCAGTTTGGCTGAGGCAGGGATCTACGAGCAGTACTTC
CASSLAEAGIYEQYF
>TRBV19|TRBD1|TRBJ1-2|many
TGTGCCACCGGACAGGGGGCGCGCGGCTACACCTTC
CATGQGARGYTF